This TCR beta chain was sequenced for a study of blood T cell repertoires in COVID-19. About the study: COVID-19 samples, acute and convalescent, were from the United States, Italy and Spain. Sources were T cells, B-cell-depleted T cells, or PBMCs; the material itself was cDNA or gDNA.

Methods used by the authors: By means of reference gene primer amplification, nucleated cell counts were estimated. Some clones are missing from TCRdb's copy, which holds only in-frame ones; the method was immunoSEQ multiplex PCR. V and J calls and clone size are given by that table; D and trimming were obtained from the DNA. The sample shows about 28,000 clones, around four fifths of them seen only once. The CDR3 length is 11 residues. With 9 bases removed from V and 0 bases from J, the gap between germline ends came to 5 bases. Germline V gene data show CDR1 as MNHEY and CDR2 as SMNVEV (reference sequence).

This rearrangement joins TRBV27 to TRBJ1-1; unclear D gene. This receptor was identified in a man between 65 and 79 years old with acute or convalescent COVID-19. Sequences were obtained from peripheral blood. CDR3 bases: TGTGCCAGTTACATGAACACTGAAGCTTTCTTT. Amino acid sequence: CASYMNTEAFF.